One sample yielded the 29 T cell receptor beta chains listed below, sequenced in a study of blood T cell repertoires in COVID-19. The assay was immunoSEQ multiplex PCR, and TCRdb's table has in-frame clones only and misses some. Counted here are 150,000 to 200,000 clones, roughly nine tenths occurring once; the ten biggest clones make up 2.1%. Sample: peripheral blood. The origin of the receptors is a man aged 65-85 years with active or convalescent COVID-19.

The CDR3 bases are TGTGCCAGCAGTACTACAGGGTTCGGGGAGCTGTTTTTT. As protein: CASSTTGFGELFF. The rearrangement joins TRBV25-1 to TRBJ2-2; a weak D match, TRBD1 (6 bases). From germline, CDR1 is MGHDK and CDR2 SYGVNS. Trimming left V 5 bases short and J 7 bases short, with 11 bases between. The CDR3 runs 13 residues.

This chain connects TRBV7-8 to TRBJ2-3; D may be TRBD2 (5 bases). The CDR3 totals 16 residues. The V end was cut by 2 bases, the J end by 3 bases, with 15 bases between. The germline CDR1 and CDR2 sequences are SGHVS and FQNEAQ. DNA of the CDR3: TGTGCCAGCAGCTTATTTCGGGGAACGAGTACAGATACGCAGTATTTT. It yields the protein CASSLFRGTSTDTQYF. Full variable domain (outside the CDR3, taken from reference TRBV7-8 and TRBJ2-3): GAGVSQSPRYKVAKRGQDVALRCDPISGHVSLFWYQQALGQGPEFLTYFQNEAQLDKSGLPSDRFFAERPEGSVSTLKIQRTQQEDSAVYLCASSLFRGTSTDTQYFGPGTRLTVL.

The rearrangement uses TRBV2 and TRBJ1-6, with no clear D. Germline CDR1 reads SNHLY; CDR2 reads FYNNEI. The CDR3 consists of 16 residues. Trimming removed 6 bases at V and 4 bases at J, with 16 bases between. CDR3 in DNA: TGTGCCAGCAGGAGCGGGTCAGGCCCTTATAATTCACCCCTCCACTTT. Translating gives CASRSGSGPYNSPLHF.

The V and J genes are TRBV7-2 and TRBJ2-7, with 9 bases lining up with TRBD1. Germline V lookup: CDR1 SGHTA, CDR2 FQGNSA. The CDR3 runs to 14 residues. Unmatched junction bases numbered 4, after V lost 5 bases and J lost 2 bases. The CDR3 sequence: CASSPRQGAYEQYF. The CDR3 DNA reads as TGTGCCAGCAGCCCAAGACAGGGGGCCTACGAGCAGTACTTC.

V gene TRBV7-6 combines with J gene TRBJ2-7; TRBD1 might be the D (5 bases). CDR1 and CDR2 (germline): SGHVS, FNYEAQ. The germline V and J ends were trimmed by 0 bases and 0 bases, with 12 bases remaining between them. The CDR3 is 16 amino acids. In DNA, the CDR3 is TGTGCCAGCAGCTTAGCTAGCAGGGCTCGCTCCTACGAGCAGTACTTC. Translating gives CASSLASRARSYEQYF.

The chain recombines TRBV7-9 with TRBJ2-1; a weak D match, TRBD2 (6 bases). Germline CDR1 and CDR2: SEHNR and FQNEAQ (reference sequence). V lost 4 bases to trimming and J lost 2 bases, with 12 bases between them. The CDR3 runs 15 residues. CDR3 loop: CASSSGEAPYNEQFF. For the CDR3, the DNA is TGTGCCAGCAGCTCCGGGGAGGCCCCCTACAATGAGCAGTTCTTC.

This chain connects TRBV6-5 to TRBJ1-6; TRBD1 aligns across 7 bases. CDR3 length equals 15 residues. J gave up 3 bases and V 5 bases, and 4 bases lay outside the gene matches. Germline V gene data show CDR1 as MNHEY and CDR2 as SVGAGI. CDR3 nucleotide sequence: TGTGCCAGCAGTATCCGGGACAGCTATAATTCACCCCTCCACTTT. The encoded protein is CASSIRDSYNSPLHF.

The chain couples TRBV7-9 to TRBJ2-1; the match to TRBD2 covers 11 bases. With 1 base clipped from V and 7 bases from J, the junction kept 9 bases outside the gene matches. Germline V gene sequence: CDR1 SEHNR, CDR2 FQNEAQ (reference sequence). The CDR3 contains 17 residues. The CDR3 here is CASSLGTGLADGNEQFF. The DNA of the CDR3 is TGTGCCAGCAGCTTAGGTACGGGACTAGCGGATGGGAATGAGCAGTTCTTC.

The J gene is TRBJ1-2, the V gene TRBV29-1; maybe TRBD1 (5 bases). Germline V gene data show CDR1 as SQVTM and CDR2 as ANQGSEA. V lost 7 bases to trimming and J lost 8 bases, with 14 bases between them. The CDR3 sequence is 11 residues long. The chain's CDR3 is CSAQGGGGYTF. Here the CDR3 DNA reads TGCAGCGCCCAGGGCGGGGGAGGCTACACCTTC.

The chain links TRBV27 to TRBJ1-5, with 8 positions matching TRBD1. The CDR3 extends over 15 amino acids. CDR1 MNHEY and CDR2 SMNVEV come from the germline V gene (reference sequence). V lost 4 bases and J lost 6; bases outside the gene matches: 8. The CDR3 reads CASSSRLRGPQPQHF. CDR3 coding DNA: TGTGCCAGCAGTTCCCGCCTCAGGGGGCCTCAGCCCCAGCATTTT.

The rearrangement joins TRBV28 to TRBJ2-1; 8 bases map to TRBD2. The J segment lost 0 bases and the V segment lost 4 bases, leaving 5 bases of the junction unmatched. CDR1 and CDR2 (germline): MDHEN, SYDVKM. CDR3 length: 16 residues. The CDR3 protein is CASSSGGASSYNEQFF. CDR3 sequence (DNA): TGTGCCAGCAGTTCGGGGGGGGCTAGCTCCTACAATGAGCAGTTCTTC.

This sequence joins TRBV7-9 and TRBJ2-1; 7 nucleotides align to TRBD2. This CDR3 has 16 residues. Germline values: CDR1 SEHNR, CDR2 FQNEAQ (reference sequence). Trimming removed 5 bases from V and 2 bases from J; junction bases left unmatched: 9. The CDR3 here is CASSPSRGGAYNEQFF. The CDR3 nucleotides are TGTGCCAGCAGCCCCTCGCGGGGAGGGGCCTACAATGAGCAGTTCTTC. The full variable domain, in which reference TRBV7-9 and TRBJ2-1 provide the parts outside the CDR3, is DTGVSQNPRHKITKRGQNVTFRCDPISEHNRLYWYRQTLGQGPEFLTYFQNEAQLEKSRLLSDRFSAERPKGSFSTLEIQRTEQGDSAMYLCASSPSRGGAYNEQFFGPGTRLTVL.

The chain uses TRBV6-5 and TRBJ2-7; TRBD1 matches at 11 bases. This CDR3 has 15 amino acids. CDR1 and CDR2 (germline): MNHEY, SVGAGI. The V and J ends lost 5 bases and 2 bases, in that order; junction bases with no gene match: 5. This CDR3 is CASSTGTGGTYEQYF. In DNA form, the CDR3 reads TGTGCCAGCAGTACAGGGACAGGGGGAACCTACGAGCAGTACTTC.

The CDR3: CASSKGLKGNSDQPQHF. For the CDR3, the DNA is TGTGCCAGCAGCAAGGGTCTTAAGGGGAACAGCGATCAGCCCCAGCATTTT. This rearrangement joins TRBV21-1 to TRBJ1-5; the table gives TRBD1 as D, unverified against the DNA. TRBV21-1 is classified as a pseudogene. The CDR3 is 17 amino acids.

This clone is labeled medium-sized (0.01 to 0.1%). The J gene is TRBJ2-3, the V gene TRBV5-1; TRBD2 agrees at 9 bases. The CDR3 is 16 residues long. Unmatched junction bases numbered 5, after V lost 1 base and J lost 2 bases. Germline-derived CDR1 and CDR2 are SGHRS and YFSETQ. CDR3 residues: CASSLRAGGDTDTQYF. DNA for the CDR3: TGCGCCAGCAGCTTGCGAGCGGGAGGAGACACAGATACGCAGTATTTT.

The chain combines TRBV10-3 with TRBJ2-3, with D uncertain. Per the germline V gene, CDR1 is ENHRY and CDR2 is SYGVKD. Trimming removed 3 bases from V and 4 bases from J, with 8 bases in between. CDR3 length: 13 amino acids. CDR3: CAISDRSPDTQYF. CDR3 nucleotide sequence: TGTGCCATCAGTGACAGATCCCCAGATACGCAGTATTTT.

This clone was detected a few times. The rearrangement uses TRBV29-1 and TRBJ1-1; D not resolved. This CDR3 is built from 13 residues. Looked up from germline, CDR1 is SQVTM and CDR2 is ANQGSEA. Trimming removed 0 bases at V and 0 bases at J, with 5 bases between. The CDR3 DNA reads TGCAGCGTTGAAGAACCGGTGAACACTGAAGCTTTCTTT. Protein sequence: CSVEEPVNTEAFF. The variable domain in full, with the rest retrieved from reference TRBV29-1 and TRBJ1-1, is SAVISQKPSRDICQRGTSLTIQCQVDSQVTMMFWYRQQPGQSLTLIATANQGSEATYESGFVIDKFPISRPNLTFSTLTVSNMSPEDSSIYLCSVEEPVNTEAFFGQGTRLTVV.

This sequence joins TRBV5-6 and TRBJ1-1; maybe TRBD1 (5 bases). Germline V gene data show CDR1 as SGHDT and CDR2 as YYEEEE. The CDR3 runs 14 residues. Between the trimmed V and J ends, which lost 0 bases and 5 bases, there was a span of 11 bases. CDR3 nucleotides: TGTGCCAGCAGCTTGGAGATCCGGGGGACTGAAGCTTTCTTT. Encoded protein: CASSLEIRGTEAFF.

The J gene is TRBJ1-4, the V gene TRBV4-1, with unresolved D. Trimming shortened V by 1 base and J by 5 bases, and 8 bases separated the two germline ends. Germline values: CDR1 MGHRA, CDR2 YSYEKL. The CDR3 sequence is 14 residues long. CDR3 sequence reads: CASSQVGGNEKLFF. The DNA for the CDR3 is TGCGCCAGCAGCCAAGTTGGTGGCAATGAAAAACTGTTTTTT.

The J gene is TRBJ1-1, the V gene TRBV28, with 9 nucleotides matching TRBD1. The ends lost 4 bases at V and 1 base at J; junction bases unmatched: 10. Germline values: CDR1 MDHEN, CDR2 SYDVKM. The CDR3 has 17 amino acids. CDR3 in DNA: TGTGCCAGCAGTTCCCCAGGGACAGGGTTACGGAACACTGAAGCTTTCTTT. This gives the protein CASSSPGTGLRNTEAFF.

The rearrangement joins TRBV27 to TRBJ2-1, with TRBD2 matching 7 bases. The CDR3 has 17 amino acids. Trimming removed 2 bases from V and 7 bases from J; junction bases left unmatched: 14. CDR1 and CDR2 from the germline V gene are MNHEY and SMNVEV (reference sequence). As DNA, the CDR3 is TGTGCCAGCAGTTTAGGTCTGAAGGGAGGGCCCTCGAATGAGCAGTTCTTC. Translating gives CASSLGLKGGPSNEQFF.

The rearrangement links TRBV4-3 to TRBJ1-5; 8 bases align to TRBD1. V gave up 8 bases and J gave up 4 bases; unmatched junction bases: 7. CDR1 and CDR2 from the germline V gene are LGHNA and YSLEER. This CDR3 contains 14 residues. CDR3 residues: CASGDRGLNQPQHF. For the CDR3, the DNA is TGCGCCAGCGGAGACAGGGGACTGAATCAGCCCCAGCATTTT.

The rearrangement uses TRBV28 and TRBJ1-3; D is unresolved. The CDR3 consists of 14 residues. Germline CDR1 is MDHEN and CDR2 is SYDVKM. The V gene lost 5 bases and the J gene lost 2 bases, with 10 bases spanning the gap. CDR3 loop: CASSPGGPGNTIYF. The CDR3 DNA follows: TGTGCCAGCAGTCCCGGCGGGCCTGGAAACACCATATATTTT. Full variable domain (outside the CDR3, taken from reference TRBV28 and TRBJ1-3): DVKVTQSSRYLVKRTGEKVFLECVQDMDHENMFWYRQDPGLGLRLIYFSYDVKMKEKGDIPEGYSVSREKKERFSLILESASTNQTSMYLCASSPGGPGNTIYFGEGSWLTVV.

The V call is TRBV11-2, the J call TRBJ2-3; D is perhaps TRBD2 (5 bases). V was pared by 0 bases and J by 7 bases, with 11 bases between. The CDR3 consists of 14 residues. Germline loops: CDR1 SGHAT, CDR2 FQNNGV. Here the CDR3 DNA reads TGTGCCAGCAGCTTAGATCTGACTACCTATACGCAGTATTTT. It specifies CASSLDLTTYTQYF.

This chain connects TRBV2 to TRBJ1-2; the D is unclear. Germline CDR1 reads SNHLY; CDR2 reads FYNNEI. V lost 4 bases and J lost 4, with 7 bases in between. CDR3 length: 12 amino acids. The CDR3 region has the DNA TGTGCCAGCAGTGTTGGCGGCTATGGCTACACCTTC. Residues: CASSVGGYGYTF.

The chain is built from TRBV30 and TRBJ2-5; TRBD1 matches at 7 bases. Germline-derived CDR1 and CDR2 are GTSNPN and SVGIG (reference sequence). J was trimmed by 1 base and V by 3 bases; bases with no gene match: 2. CDR3 length: 13 amino acids. CDR3 nucleotides: TGTGCCTGGAGAAGGACAGGCCAAGAGACCCAGTACTTC. It codes for CAWRRTGQETQYF.

The rearrangement links TRBV6-1 to TRBJ1-5, with D perhaps TRBD1 (5 bases). Trimming left V 2 bases short and J 1 base short, with 12 bases between. CDR3 length equals 16 residues. Germline assignment: CDR1 MNHNS and CDR2 SASEGT. As DNA, the CDR3 is TGTGCCAGCAGTGAATGGGGCCTGGACAGCAATCAGCCCCAGCATTTT. Encoded protein: CASSEWGLDSNQPQHF.

This clone has only one observation. The chain combines TRBV19 with TRBJ2-3; tentative D call: TRBD1 (5 bases). Germline CDR1 is LNHDA and CDR2 is SQIVND (reference sequence). Trimming left V 2 bases short and J 1 base short, with 13 bases between. The CDR3 length is 16 residues. CDR3 sequence: CASSILWGAGTDTQYF. In DNA, the CDR3 is TGTGCCAGTAGTATACTCTGGGGCGCGGGCACAGATACGCAGTATTTT.

The V and J genes are TRBV6-4 and TRBJ1-6, with D possibly matching TRBD1 (5 bases). The CDR3 loop spans 14 amino acids. V was shortened by 6 bases and J by 9 bases, with 15 bases between the two germline ends. Germline-derived CDR1 and CDR2 are MRHNA and SNTAGT. CDR3 protein: CASRPGGAASPLHF. The CDR3 nucleotides read TGTGCCAGCAGACCTGGAGGGGCAGCTTCACCCCTCCACTTT.